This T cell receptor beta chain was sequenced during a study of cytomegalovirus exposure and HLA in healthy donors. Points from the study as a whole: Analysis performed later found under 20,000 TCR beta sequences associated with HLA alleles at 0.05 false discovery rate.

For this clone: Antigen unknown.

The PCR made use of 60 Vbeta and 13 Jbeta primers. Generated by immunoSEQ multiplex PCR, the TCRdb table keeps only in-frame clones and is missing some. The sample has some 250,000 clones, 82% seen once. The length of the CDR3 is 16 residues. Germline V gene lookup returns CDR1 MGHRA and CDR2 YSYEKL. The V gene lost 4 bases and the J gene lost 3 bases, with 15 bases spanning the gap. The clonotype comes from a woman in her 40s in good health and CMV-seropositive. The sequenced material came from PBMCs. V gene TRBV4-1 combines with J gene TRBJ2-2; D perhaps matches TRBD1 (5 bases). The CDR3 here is CASSRYPTEYTGELFF. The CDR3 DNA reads TGCGCCAGCAGCCGCTACCCGACAGAGTACACCGGGGAGCTGTTTTTT.